This T cell receptor beta chain is from a study of tumor and adjacent non-tumor tissue in lung cancer. The wider study: Around 4.4 million productive TCRbeta reads were obtained per sample on average. Findings and caveats of the study: Compared with tumor, normal lung showed significantly lower TCR diversity.

Regarding this clonotype: What it binds is unknown.

Germline CDR1 reads SQVTM; CDR2 reads ANQGSEA. The CDR3 sequence is 16 residues long. The ends were cut back, 4 bases at V and 0 bases at J, with 17 bases in the middle. TCRbeta libraries were built with three rounds of nested PCR, modified from ARM-PCR. A single record per CDR3 protein comes from TCRdb applying MiXCR to the multiplex PCR reads. The table includes more than 60,000 distinct CDR3 sequences, more than 75% detected once. No cell sorting was done before RNA was extracted from the tissue. This non-tumor lung sample came from over 3 cm beyond the tumor edge. Chemotherapy-naive patients with new lung cancer underwent thoracic surgery in China, August–November 2014.

This clonotype originated in a man between 60 and 75 years old with non-small cell lung cancer. V is TRBV29-1 and J is TRBJ2-3; D remains unclear. The material sequenced was distant non-tumor lung tissue. The CDR3 nucleotides read TGCAGCGTTGTAATAAACGAGTACACTAGCACAGATACGCAGTATTTT. It translates to CSVVINEYTSTDTQYF.